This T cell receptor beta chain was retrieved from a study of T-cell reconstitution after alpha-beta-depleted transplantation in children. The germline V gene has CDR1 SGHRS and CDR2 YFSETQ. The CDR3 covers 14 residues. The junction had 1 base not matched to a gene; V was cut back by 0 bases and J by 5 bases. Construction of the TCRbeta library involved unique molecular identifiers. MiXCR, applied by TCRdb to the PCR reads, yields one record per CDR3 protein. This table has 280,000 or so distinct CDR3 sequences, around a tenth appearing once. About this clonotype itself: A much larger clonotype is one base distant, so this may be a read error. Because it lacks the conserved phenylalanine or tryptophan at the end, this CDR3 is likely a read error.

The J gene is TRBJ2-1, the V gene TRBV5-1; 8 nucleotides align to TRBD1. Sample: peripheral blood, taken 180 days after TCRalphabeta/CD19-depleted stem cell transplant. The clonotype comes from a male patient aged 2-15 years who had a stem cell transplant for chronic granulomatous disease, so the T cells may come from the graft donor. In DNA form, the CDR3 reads TGCGCCAGCAGCTTGGCACAGGGGGACAATGAGCAGTTCTCC. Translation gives CASSLAQGDNEQFS.